The 17 T cell receptor beta chains listed next were all sequenced from one sample in a study of cytomegalovirus exposure and HLA in healthy donors. PCR involved 60 Vbeta and 13 Jbeta primers. Repertoires were generated with immunoSEQ multiplex PCR, while TCRdb's copy carries only in-frame clones and drops some. The data hold roughly 100,000 clones, with under 80% observed a single time. Sequenced material: PBMCs. These receptors were collected from a woman in her forties or fifties in good health and CMV-seropositive.

This chain connects TRBV2 to TRBJ2-1, with 8 nucleotides matching TRBD1. This CDR3 has 15 residues. Germline trimming cut 3 bases from V and 2 bases from J; bases unmatched to any gene: 3. Germline assignment: CDR1 SNHLY and CDR2 FYNNEI. Written as DNA, the CDR3 is TGTGCCAGCAGTGACAGGGGGCCGACCTACAATGAGCAGTTCTTC. This sequence encodes CASSDRGPTYNEQFF.

This clone was observed a few times. The V gene is TRBV5-1, the J gene TRBJ1-1, with 10 positions matching TRBD1. Trimming cost V 0 bases and J 0 bases; bases outside gene matches: 2. CDR3 length equals 16 residues. The germline V gene has CDR1 SGHRS and CDR2 YFSETQ. The CDR3 DNA sequence: TGCGCCAGCAGCTTGGGACAGGGGGCGTTGAACACTGAAGCTTTCTTT. Its translation is CASSLGQGALNTEAFF.

This clone was seen a single time. V gene TRBV9 combines with J gene TRBJ1-3, with a tentative D call TRBD1 (6 bases). The CDR3 has 18 amino acids. From germline, CDR1 is SGDLS and CDR2 YYNGEE. The ends were cut back, 0 bases at V and 2 bases at J, with 18 bases in the middle. CDR3 residues: CASSVGGRGTHTGNTIYF. The CDR3 bases are TGTGCCAGCAGCGTAGGAGGGAGGGGGACCCATACTGGAAACACCATATATTTT.

The rearrangement links TRBV5-4 to TRBJ2-7, with D possibly being TRBD1 (5 bases). Germline assignment: CDR1 SGHNT and CDR2 YYREEE (reference sequence). V shed 4 bases and J shed 3 bases, with 8 bases lying between them. The CDR3 consists of 12 residues. CDR3 region: CASSTTGYEQYF. For the CDR3, the DNA is TGTGCCAGCAGCACAACAGGCTACGAGCAGTACTTC.

CDR3 region: CASSESGGGIFEQYF. The CDR3 coding sequence is TGTGCCAGCAGCGAAAGTGGCGGGGGGATTTTCGAGCAGTACTTC. V is TRBV6-5 and J is TRBJ2-7; 8 nucleotides align to TRBD2. J lost 6 bases, V lost 6 bases, and 13 bases had no gene match. Germline CDR1 and CDR2: MNHEY and SVGAGI. The CDR3 contains 15 residues.

In its sample, this clone was seen a few times. The chain joins TRBV27 to TRBJ1-5, with D perhaps matching TRBD1 (6 bases). The CDR3 spans 14 residues. CDR1 and CDR2 from the germline V gene are MNHEY and SMNVEV (reference sequence). Trimming took 4 bases from V and 2 from J, leaving 9 bases between them. Here the CDR3 reads CASSSRQGNQPQHF. The DNA of the CDR3 is TGTGCCAGCAGTTCACGACAGGGCAATCAGCCCCAGCATTTT.

The CDR3 nucleotides are TGTGCCAGCAGCCTCTATGCCCCGAGCGAAGCTTTCTTT. Its translation is CASSLYAPSEAFF. V gene TRBV27 combines with J gene TRBJ1-1; D ambiguous. Trimming stripped 6 bases from V and 8 bases from J, with 16 bases between. Germline lookup yields CDR1 MNHEY and CDR2 SMNVEV (reference sequence). The CDR3 covers 13 residues.

The chain employs TRBV5-1 and TRBJ2-1; the match to TRBD2 covers 7 bases. Germline V gene lookup returns CDR1 SGHRS and CDR2 YFSETQ. The CDR3 is made up of 16 amino acids. Trimming removed 0 bases from V and 3 bases from J; junction bases left unmatched: 6. CDR3 sequence reads: CASSLVAGRDYNEQFF. CDR3 bases: TGCGCCAGCAGCTTGGTAGCGGGTAGGGACTACAATGAGCAGTTCTTC.

The J gene is TRBJ2-1, the V gene TRBV7-2, with 8 bases lining up with TRBD2. This CDR3 spans 16 amino acids. Germline CDR1 and CDR2: SGHTA and FQGNSA. V shed 5 bases, J shed 5 bases, and the junction held 11 bases outside the gene matches. CDR3 DNA sequence: TGTGCCAGCAGCCCTAGGCGGGGGCGGGGGGACAATGAGCAGTTCTTC. Amino acid sequence: CASSPRRGRGDNEQFF. Filled out from reference TRBV7-2 and TRBJ2-1, the complete variable domain reads GAGVSQSPSNKVTEKGKDVELRCDPISGHTALYWYRQSLGQGLEFLIYFQGNSAPDKSGLPSDRFSAERTGGSVSTLTIQRTQQEDSAVYLCASSPRRGRGDNEQFFGPGTRLTVL.

This CDR3 is CASRRQGARIYGYTF. CDR3 DNA sequence: TGTGCCAGCAGAAGACAGGGGGCAAGGATCTATGGCTACACCTTC. The chain has TRBV28 and TRBJ1-2; 10 bases map to TRBD1. Losses at the gene ends were 6 bases for V and 4 bases for J; bases not matched to a gene: 8. Germline V gene sequence: CDR1 MDHEN, CDR2 SYDVKM. The length of the CDR3 is 15 residues.

The genes are TRBV6-1 and TRBJ1-2; D remains ambiguous. Germline loops: CDR1 MNHNS, CDR2 SASEGT. The CDR3 sequence is 15 residues long. The V and J ends lost 3 bases and 0 bases respectively, with 11 bases between them. The CDR3: CASSDWAASNYGYTF. The CDR3 DNA reads TGTGCCAGCAGTGATTGGGCAGCCTCTAACTATGGCTACACCTTC.

The J gene is TRBJ1-6, the V gene TRBV28, with unresolved D. CDR1 MDHEN and CDR2 SYDVKM come from the germline V gene. CDR3 size: 16 residues. The ends were cut back, 7 bases at V and 4 bases at J, with 17 bases in the middle. The CDR3 spells CASTALFATYNSPLHF. CDR3 DNA: TGTGCCAGCACCGCTTTGTTTGCGACTTATAATTCACCCCTCCACTTT.

CDR3 in amino acids: CASGDRGGGYTF. The CDR3 DNA reads TGTGCCAGTGGGGACAGGGGGGGTGGCTACACCTTC. This chain joins TRBV19 and TRBJ1-2, with 11 positions matching TRBD1. Germline V lookup: CDR1 LNHDA, CDR2 SQIVND (reference sequence). This CDR3 spans 12 amino acids. Unmatched junction bases numbered 3, after V lost 8 bases and J lost 7 bases.

The chain has TRBV14 and TRBJ2-4, with TRBD1 matching over 11 bases. The CDR3 totals 15 residues. CDR1 and CDR2 from the germline V gene are SGHDN and FVKESK. V was clipped by 0 bases and J by 6 bases; unmatched bases: 1. This CDR3 reads CASSQEGTGGNIQYF. The CDR3 bases are TGTGCCAGCAGCCAAGAGGGGACAGGGGGAAACATTCAGTACTTC.

The rearrangement uses TRBV15 and TRBJ1-5; weak D call: TRBD1 (5 bases). CDR1 is LNHNV and CDR2 is YYDKDF in the germline V gene (reference sequence). CDR3 length: 17 amino acids. V lost 3 bases and J 2 bases, leaving 17 bases between the germline ends. This CDR3 reads CATSSETQGAGNQPQHF. In nucleotides, the CDR3 is TGTGCCACCAGCAGTGAGACGCAGGGTGCGGGCAATCAGCCCCAGCATTTT.

The chain joins TRBV5-4 to TRBJ2-3, with TRBD1 identical over 8 bases. V shed 4 bases and J 4 bases; nucleotides not matched to a gene: 11. This CDR3 spans 16 amino acids. Germline V gene sequence: CDR1 SGHNT, CDR2 YYREEE (reference sequence). The CDR3 loop is CASSPRQGSRSDTQYF. The CDR3 DNA is TGTGCCAGCAGCCCCCGACAGGGGAGTCGATCAGATACGCAGTATTTT.

There are a few counts of this clone. The chain couples TRBV19 to TRBJ1-2; a possible D gene is TRBD1 (5 bases). Germline V gene data show CDR1 as LNHDA and CDR2 as SQIVND (reference sequence). The CDR3 length is 14 residues. The V end lost 4 bases, the J end lost 4 bases, and 13 bases lay between the germline ends. CDR3 amino acids: CASSRRPGGYGYTF. DNA for the CDR3: TGTGCCAGTAGTAGGCGCCCGGGGGGCTATGGCTACACCTTC.